These 18 T cell receptor beta chains were sequenced from one sample in a study of regulatory T cells in long-lasting Graves disease. Time point of the sample: persistent/refractory GD, antithyroid drugs over 5 years with positive TRAb. After RNA was extracted from PBMCs, the TCR library was made from it. Library construction for TCR beta used iRepertoire HTBI primers and Arm-PCR of CDR3 regions. TCRdb reprocessed the multiplex PCR reads with MiXCR, giving one entry per CDR3 protein. This table holds around 510,000 distinct CDR3 sequences, less than 25% found once. Specimen: peripheral blood mononuclear cells (PBMCs), collected when the disease was refractory, from a patient treated with antithyroid drugs. These receptors were collected from a female donor with Graves disease.

The chain recombines TRBV28 with TRBJ2-3; TRBD2 matches at 7 bases. Trimming removed 6 bases from V and 0 bases from J; junction bases left unmatched: 12. CDR3 size: 17 residues. Germline CDR1 reads MDHEN; CDR2 reads SYDVKM. The CDR3 spells CASSPRGVLGSTDTQYF. The CDR3 DNA is TGTGCCAGCAGCCCCCGGGGGGTTCTGGGAAGCACAGATACGCAGTATTTT.

This chain links TRBV20-1 with TRBJ2-5; D is unresolved. Trimming shortened V by 1 base and J by 2 bases, and 11 bases separated the two germline ends. CDR1 DFQATT and CDR2 SNEGSKA come from the germline V gene (reference sequence). The CDR3 length is 14 residues. The CDR3 spells CSARGFLSQETQYF. The CDR3 coding sequence is TGCAGTGCTAGAGGATTTTTGTCGCAAGAGACCCAGTACTTC.

This clonotype was recorded many times. This chain uses TRBV2 with TRBJ2-5, with 11 bases that match TRBD2. Germline trimming cut 6 bases from V and 1 base from J; bases unmatched to any gene: 7. The CDR3 length is 16 residues. In germline, CDR1 is SNHLY, CDR2 FYNNEI. In DNA form, the CDR3 reads TGTGCCAGCAGGAAGAGACTAGCGGGATTCCAAGAGACCCAGTACTTC. Translating gives CASRKRLAGFQETQYF. Based on the CDR3 plus reference TRBV2 and TRBJ2-5, the full variable domain is EPEVTQTPSHQVTQMGQEVILRCVPISNHLYFYWYRQILGQKVEFLVSFYNNEISEKSEIFDDQFSVERPDGSNFTLKIRSTKLEDSAMYFCASRKRLAGFQETQYFGPGTRLLVL.

This clonotype came up a few times. V is TRBV6-5 and J is TRBJ1-2; D call uncertain. Germline-derived CDR1 and CDR2 are MNHEY and SVGAGI. Trimming removed 2 bases at V and 0 bases at J, with 13 bases between. This CDR3 contains 16 residues. DNA of the CDR3: TGTGCCAGCAGTTACCCAAGGACCGCCTCTAACTATGGCTACACCTTC. Protein: CASSYPRTASNYGYTF.

This clonotype was detected only a few times. CDR3 loop: CSAWGGANQPQHF. The DNA for the CDR3 is TGCAGTGCGTGGGGGGGGGCGAATCAGCCCCAGCATTTT. This chain uses TRBV20-1 with TRBJ1-5; D perhaps matches TRBD1 (6 bases). V lost 6 bases, J lost 4 bases, and 13 bases lay in between. This CDR3 has 13 residues. Germline V gene sequence: CDR1 DFQATT, CDR2 SNEGSKA (reference sequence).

CDR3 DNA: TGTGCCAGCAGTGAATACGGCAGGGGGCTACAGTACTTC. This encodes CASSEYGRGLQYF. J is TRBJ2-7 and V is TRBV6-2 or TRBV6-3; 8 positions agree with TRBD1. The V segment lost 5 bases and the J segment 10 bases; nucleotides outside the gene matches: 10. The germline V gene has CDR1 MNHEY and CDR2 SVGEGT. CDR3 size: 13 residues.

As to this clonotype: A read error is possible here, since a much larger clone lies one base away. For the CDR3, the DNA is TGTGCCAGCAGCGTAGGGGACAGCGGTGACTATGGCCACACCTTC. Amino acids: CASSVGDSGDYGHTF. V is TRBV9 and J is TRBJ1-2, with 7 bases aligning to TRBD1. CDR3 length: 15 residues. Germline CDR1 reads SGDLS; CDR2 reads YYNGEE.

The chain recombines TRBV6-1 with TRBJ2-2; D might be TRBD1 (6 bases). The germline V and J ends were trimmed by 5 bases and 1 base, with 8 bases remaining between them. Germline assignment: CDR1 MNHNS and CDR2 SASEGT. The CDR3 runs to 14 residues. The CDR3 nucleotides read TGTGCCAGCAGTCAACAGGGGAACACCGGGGAGCTGTTTTTT. Encoded protein: CASSQQGNTGELFF.

This clonotype was recorded a few times. The chain links TRBV20-1 to TRBJ2-2; 9 bases are a match to TRBD1. Trimming at V came to 6 bases and at J to 6 bases, leaving 11 bases not matched to a gene. The germline V gene has CDR1 DFQATT and CDR2 SNEGSKA (reference sequence). The CDR3 covers 15 residues. The DNA of the CDR3 is TGCAGTGCCACCGAAGTCACAGGGGGCGCCGGGGAGCTGTTTTTT. It yields the protein CSATEVTGGAGELFF.

There are many counts of this clonotype. This chain uses TRBV18 with TRBJ2-7; no reliable D call. Trimming shortened V by 1 base and J by 0 bases, and 10 bases separated the two germline ends. The CDR3 has 15 residues. Per the germline V gene, CDR1 is KGHSH and CDR2 is LQKENI. The CDR3 DNA reads TGTGCCAGCTCACCACAAGTACTGTCCTCCTACGAGCAGTACTTC. It encodes CASSPQVLSSYEQYF. The full variable domain, its missing parts supplied by reference TRBV18 and TRBJ2-7, is NAGVMQNPRHLVRRRGQEARLRCSPMKGHSHVYWYRQLPEEGLKFMVYLQKENIIDESGMPKERFSAEFPKEGPSILRIQQVVRGDSAAYFCASSPQVLSSYEQYFGPGTRLTVT.

The rearrangement joins TRBV28 to TRBJ2-3; the D gene is possibly TRBD1 (5 bases). Germline CDR1 is MDHEN and CDR2 is SYDVKM. The CDR3 sequence is 14 residues long. V was pared by 5 bases and J by 2 bases, with 11 bases between. CDR3 region: CASSDRGYTDTQYF. The CDR3 DNA follows: TGTGCCAGCAGTGACAGAGGCTACACAGATACGCAGTATTTT.

In its sample, this clonotype was seen a few times. The chain employs TRBV28 and TRBJ2-1; a weak D match, TRBD1 (6 bases). Germline V lookup: CDR1 MDHEN, CDR2 SYDVKM. This CDR3 is 17 amino acids long. V lost 3 bases, J lost 6 bases, and 21 bases lay in between. The CDR3 bases are TGTGCCAGCAGTTTGCCCAGGTGGGCAGGGGAAGTCAATGAGCAGTTCTTC. Encoded protein: CASSLPRWAGEVNEQFF.

The chain couples TRBV29-1 to TRBJ1-1, with D possibly matching TRBD1 (5 bases). Per germline, CDR1 SQVTM and CDR2 ANQGSEA. CDR3 length: 12 amino acids. V was trimmed by 0 bases and J by 6 bases, leaving 8 bases between them. Written as DNA, the CDR3 is TGCAGCGTTGAAGAAAGGGGCGCTGAAGCTTTCTTT. Translating it yields CSVEERGAEAFF. Full variable domain (rest looked up from reference TRBV29-1 and TRBJ1-1): SAVISQKPSRDICQRGTSLTIQCQVDSQVTMMFWYRQQPGQSLTLIATANQGSEATYESGFVIDKFPISRPNLTFSTLTVSNMSPEDSSIYLCSVEERGAEAFFGQGTRLTVV.

The table lists this clonotype with a few counts. The chain's CDR3 is CASSTDGYSYEQYF. CDR3 nucleotide sequence: TGCGCCAGCAGTACTGACGGGTACTCCTACGAGCAGTACTTC. This chain joins TRBV5-1 and TRBJ2-7; D not certain. V shed 5 bases and J shed 0 bases, with 12 bases lying between them. The germline CDR1 and CDR2 sequences are SGHRS and YFSETQ. This CDR3 has 14 residues.

This clonotype turned up a few times. The genes are TRBV2 and TRBJ2-2, with D uncertain. Trimming removed 10 bases from V and 7 bases from J, with 16 bases in between. Germline CDR1 and CDR2: SNHLY and FYNNEI. The CDR3 has 13 residues. The CDR3 spells CATLSIRVGELFF. Here the CDR3 DNA reads TGTGCCACCCTCAGCATCCGGGTCGGGGAGCTGTTTTTT.

This clonotype was detected once. This probably arose from a read error, given a far larger clone one base away. The V gene is TRBV6-2 or TRBV6-3, the J gene TRBJ2-7; TRBD1 aligns across 7 bases. Germline loops: CDR1 MNHEY, CDR2 SVGEGT. CDR3 length: 16 residues. V shed 5 bases, J shed 5 bases, and the junction held 15 bases outside the gene matches. DNA of the CDR3: TGTGCCAGCAGTGGTTCACCCGGGACAGTCCCTAACGAGCAGTACTTC. It codes for CASSGSPGTVPNEQYF.

This clonotype is a singleton in its sample. Being one base from a much bigger clone, this may be a read error. The chain recombines TRBV19 with TRBJ2-7; D unclear. Trimming removed 6 bases from V and 2 bases from J, with 14 bases in between. The CDR3 covers 14 residues. Germline V lookup: CDR1 LNHDA, CDR2 SQIVND (reference sequence). The DNA of the CDR3 is TGTGCCAGTAGCGGCGGCGATTTTCCCTACGAGCAGTACTTC. It codes for CASSGGDFPYEQYF.

As to this clonotype: The junction departs from the called germline gene at one end, perhaps through a read error. The chain employs TRBV19 and TRBJ1-2; 9 bases map to TRBD1. This CDR3 has 14 residues. The germline V gene encodes CDR1 LNHDA and CDR2 SQIVND (reference sequence). This chain's CDR3 is CASRRTGDDYGHTF. The CDR3 nucleotides read TGTGCCAGTAGGAGGACAGGGGATGACTATGGCCACACCTTC. Full variable domain (outside the CDR3, taken from reference TRBV19 and TRBJ1-2): DGGITQSPKYLFRKEGQNVTLSCEQNLNHDAMYWYRQDPGQGLRLIYYSQIVNDFQKGDIAEGYSVSREKKESFPLTVTSAQKNPTAFYLCASRRTGDDYGHTFGSGTRLTVV.